A selection of T cell receptor beta chains follows, all from one sample in a study of blood T cell repertoires in COVID-19. Libraries were prepared by immunoSEQ multiplex PCR; TCRdb keeps only in-frame clonotypes and omits some of them. The table has around 78,000 clones, around 89% seen once; the top ten hold 1% to 1.5%. Sequenced input: PBMCs or T cells enriched from blood (not recorded which). The receptors derive from a woman in her 50s with acute COVID-19. Both conserved end residues are part of each CDR3. D genes are given only for firm matches. The size of a clone is reported for some rows only, either as once, few or many, or as a class for expanded clones.

CDR3aa	CDR3nt	j_gene	v_gene	abundance	d_gene
CASSLAARLTYEQYF	TGTGCCAGCAGCTTAGCGGCCAGGCTTACCTACGAGCAGTACTTC	TRBJ2-7	TRBV7-2	-	-
CASSPLPGQGTYEQYF	TGTGCCAGCTCACCACTCCCGGGACAGGGCACCTACGAGCAGTACTTC	TRBJ2-7	TRBV18	-	TRBD1
CASSMDRGSRQPQHF	TGTGCCAGTAGTATGGACAGGGGATCCCGACAGCCCCAGCATTTT	TRBJ1-5	TRBV19	few	TRBD1
CASSWTVMNTEAFF	TGTGCCAGCAGCTGGACAGTAATGAACACTGAAGCTTTCTTT	TRBJ1-1	TRBV7-2	-	-
CASSFRTGASNTEAFF	TGTGCCAGCAGCTTTCGGACAGGGGCGTCGAACACTGAAGCTTTCTTT	TRBJ1-1	TRBV7-2	-	TRBD1
CASSQTGSGELFF	TGTGCCAGCAGCCAAACAGGGTCCGGGGAGCTGTTTTTT	TRBJ2-2	TRBV3-1/TRBV3-2	once	-
CAWSRGSSYEQYF	TGTGCCTGGAGTCGAGGGAGCTCCTACGAGCAGTACTTC	TRBJ2-7	TRBV30	-	-
CASSQDRASPYEQYF	TGTGCCAGCAGCCAGGACAGGGCTTCTCCCTACGAGCAGTACTTC	TRBJ2-7	TRBV5-4	-	TRBD1
CASSLGQQETQYF	TGTGCCAGCAGTTTAGGCCAGCAAGAGACCCAGTACTTC	TRBJ2-5	TRBV12-3/TRBV12-4	-	-
CASSQDQGYQYYEQYF	TGCGCCAGCAGCCAAGATCAGGGCTACCAATACTACGAGCAGTACTTC	TRBJ2-7	TRBV4-1	-	-
CASQDNNQPQHF	TGTGCCAGTCAGGATAACAATCAGCCCCAGCATTTT	TRBJ1-5	TRBV7-9	-	-
CASSNRQMSYEQYF	TGTGCCAGCAGCAATCGTCAGATGTCCTACGAGCAGTACTTC	TRBJ2-7	TRBV4-2	-	-
CASSLNRDRAGNTIYF	TGTGCCAGCAGCCTGAACCGGGACAGGGCAGGAAACACCATATATTTT	TRBJ1-3	TRBV7-2	once	TRBD1
CASSPGRVEETQYF	TGTGCCAGCTCACCAGGCAGGGTAGAAGAGACCCAGTACTTC	TRBJ2-5	TRBV18	once	-